The present entry profiles one T cell receptor (beta chain) with its context. Its antigen is not identified. This record belongs to a study of cytomegalovirus exposure and HLA in healthy donors. Study overall: In an early release, HLA-typed donors contributed about 80 million unique TCR sequences. Genotyping showed less than 85% of 300 to 450 donors falling in the Caucasian-associated ancestry cluster. Points from the study as a whole: Specificity for CMV antigens was confirmed in vitro for three of the CMV-associated chains. A later analysis showed HLA-associated TCR beta chains outstripping equally common others in clonal expansion.

This PCR relied on a set of 60 Vbeta primers and 13 Jbeta primers. Data came from immunoSEQ multiplex PCR; TCRdb stores just in-frame clones and leaves some out. Of 160,000 or so clones listed, approximately 88% are singletons. The V end was cut by 0 bases, the J end by 5 bases, with 8 bases between. There are 14 residues in the CDR3. Germline V gene lookup returns CDR1 MDHEN and CDR2 SYDVKM. The chain links TRBV28 to TRBJ2-1, with D perhaps matching TRBD2 (5 bases). This clonotype was sampled from a man aged 25 to 45 in good health and CMV-seronegative. Material for sequencing was PBMCs. Here the CDR3 DNA reads TGTGCCAGCAGTTTATGGGCCGGGGACAATGAGCAGTTCTTC. Amino acid sequence: CASSLWAGDNEQFF.